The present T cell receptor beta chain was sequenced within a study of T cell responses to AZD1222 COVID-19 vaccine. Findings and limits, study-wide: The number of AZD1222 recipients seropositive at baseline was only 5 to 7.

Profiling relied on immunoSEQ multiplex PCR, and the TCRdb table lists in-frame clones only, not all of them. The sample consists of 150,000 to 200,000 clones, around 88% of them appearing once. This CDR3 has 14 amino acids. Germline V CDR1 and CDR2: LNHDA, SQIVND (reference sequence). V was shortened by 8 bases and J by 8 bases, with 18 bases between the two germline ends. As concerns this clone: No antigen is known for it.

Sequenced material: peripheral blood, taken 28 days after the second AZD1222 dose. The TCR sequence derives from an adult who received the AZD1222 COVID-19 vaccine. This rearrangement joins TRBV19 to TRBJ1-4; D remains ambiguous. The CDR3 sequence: CASGIPGVSEKLFF. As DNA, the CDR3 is TGTGCCAGTGGAATCCCCGGTGTATCCGAAAAACTGTTTTTT.